The clone carrying this T cell receptor beta chain has just one count. Authors' methods: Quantification of nucleated cells was approximated via reference gene primer amplification. Assay used: immunoSEQ multiplex PCR; TCRdb lists only in-frame clones, some missing. V and J calls and clone size are copied from that table; D and trimming were computed from the DNA. This table holds over 60,000 clones, about four fifths found once. This specimen comes from a study of blood T cell repertoires in COVID-19. Study at large: The analysed material was cDNA or gDNA that came from T cells, B-cell-depleted T cells, or PBMCs.

Trimming at V came to 4 bases and at J to 1 base, leaving 6 bases not matched to a gene. The V gene's germline CDR1 is SGHTA and CDR2 FQGNSA. There are 16 residues in the CDR3. The chain carries TRBV7-2 and TRBJ2-3; TRBD2 matches 9 bases. Sequenced material: peripheral blood. The origin of this receptor is a human donor in a cohort sampled during active COVID-19. The DNA for the CDR3 is TGTGCCAGCAGCTCCTTTAGCGGGAGAGGCACAGATACGCAGTATTTT. This sequence encodes CASSSFSGRGTDTQYF.